This TCR beta chain was sequenced in a study of blood T cell repertoires in COVID-19. Repertoires were generated with immunoSEQ multiplex PCR, while TCRdb's copy carries only in-frame clones and drops some. This table has fewer than 350,000 clones, approximately 85% appearing once. Among Cohort 3 donors, those recovered had two negative PCRs, clearance, or symptom resolution. This CDR3 comprises 16 residues. Looked up from germline, CDR1 is MNHNS and CDR2 is SASEGT. Trimming pared 3 bases from V and 3 bases from J, leaving 17 bases between. Input material: PBMCs or T cells enriched from blood (not recorded which). The chain is built from TRBV6-1 and TRBJ1-2; tentative D call: TRBD1 (6 bases). This TCR was recovered from a young man who had recovered from COVID-19. CDR3: CASSDTGQLLHYGYTF. The CDR3 DNA sequence: TGTGCCAGCAGTGATACGGGACAACTCTTACACTATGGCTACACCTTC.